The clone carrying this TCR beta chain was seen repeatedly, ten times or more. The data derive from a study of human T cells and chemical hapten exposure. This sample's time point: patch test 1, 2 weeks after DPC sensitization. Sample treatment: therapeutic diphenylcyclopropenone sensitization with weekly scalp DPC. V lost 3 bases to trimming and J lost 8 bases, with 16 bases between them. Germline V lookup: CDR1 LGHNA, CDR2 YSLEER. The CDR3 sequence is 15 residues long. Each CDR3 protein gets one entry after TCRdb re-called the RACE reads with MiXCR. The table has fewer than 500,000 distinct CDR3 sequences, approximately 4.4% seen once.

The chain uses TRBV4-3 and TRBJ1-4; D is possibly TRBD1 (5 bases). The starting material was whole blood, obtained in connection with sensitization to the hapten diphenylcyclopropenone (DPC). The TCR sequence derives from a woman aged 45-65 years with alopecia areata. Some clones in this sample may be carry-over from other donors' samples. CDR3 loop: CASSQGGGSEEKLFF. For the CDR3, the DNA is TGCGCCAGCAGCCAGGGGGGAGGTTCGGAGGAAAAACTGTTTTTT.